This T cell receptor (beta chain) was recovered during a study of T cell repertoires in cytomegalovirus infection. The overall study: CMV infection together with matching HLA type was indicated by public TCR beta signatures. Findings of the study overall: Pooled public TCR beta family frequency picked out CMV carriers with the relevant HLA. CMV-specific TCR beta clonotypes restricted by HLA-C dominated the ex vivo response.

From the reads, TCRdb called clonotypes with MiXCR, one entry per CDR3 protein. The table includes more than 200,000 distinct CDR3 sequences, roughly 9.1% detected once. At least ten counts were recorded for this clonotype. The antigen is unknown. V lost 4 bases and J lost 0, with 16 bases in between. This CDR3 is built from 17 residues. This receptor was identified in a human donor in good health (CMV status not recorded). Some clones in this sample may be carry-over from other donors' samples. The specimen was PBMCs. The chain couples TRBV12-3 or TRBV12-4 to TRBJ2-1; D gene unclear. The CDR3 sequence: CASSYSMTASSYNEQFF. As DNA, the CDR3 is TGTGCCAGCAGTTATTCCATGACGGCTAGCTCCTACAATGAGCAGTTCTTC.